The next 28 T cell receptor beta chains were all read from a single sample in a study of T-cell reconstitution after alpha-beta-depleted transplantation in children. Unique molecular identifiers were incorporated into the prepared TCRbeta library. TCRdb used MiXCR to reprocess the PCR reads, holding one entry per CDR3 protein. The table includes about 240,000 distinct CDR3 sequences, around 25% detected once. Sequencing was performed on PBMCs, taken before TCRalphabeta/CD19-depleted stem cell transplant. These receptors all stem from a girl aged 2 to 9 with Fanconi anemia, due to receive a stem cell transplant.

V and J are TRBV29-1 and TRBJ1-2; D remains ambiguous. The CDR3 has 13 amino acids. With 5 bases removed from V and 1 base from J, the gap between germline ends came to 11 bases. The germline V gene has CDR1 SQVTM and CDR2 ANQGSEA. The CDR3 coding sequence is TGCAGCGTTCGCTTCTTGGGTAACTATGGCTACACCTTC. Protein product: CSVRFLGNYGYTF.

V usage is TRBV6-5 and J usage is TRBJ2-3, with 8 bases aligning to TRBD1. The germline V gene has CDR1 MNHEY and CDR2 SVGAGI. J was trimmed by 11 bases and V by 7 bases; bases with no gene match: 14. The CDR3 runs to 14 residues. Here the CDR3 DNA reads TGTGCCAGCACTTCGACAGGGGACACCTCGCTGCAGTATTTT. Its protein product is CASTSTGDTSLQYF.

The chain couples TRBV2 to TRBJ1-1; possibly TRBD1 for D (5 bases). The V and J ends lost 2 bases and 0 bases respectively, with 10 bases between them. This CDR3 has 15 amino acids. The germline V gene has CDR1 SNHLY and CDR2 FYNNEI. CDR3 amino acids: CASSEMARVNTEAFF. The CDR3, as DNA: TGTGCCAGCAGTGAAATGGCCAGGGTGAACACTGAAGCTTTCTTT.

CDR3 sequence reads: CASSSLDRGRQPQHF. The CDR3 region has the DNA TGTGCCAGCAGTTCCTTGGACAGGGGACGACAGCCCCAGCATTTT. V usage is TRBV28 and J usage is TRBJ1-5; TRBD1 matches 9 bases. Germline trimming cut 4 bases from V and 7 bases from J; bases unmatched to any gene: 8. The CDR3 is 15 residues long. Germline V gene data show CDR1 as MDHEN and CDR2 as SYDVKM. The full variable domain, rest sourced from reference TRBV28 and TRBJ1-5, is DVKVTQSSRYLVKRTGEKVFLECVQDMDHENMFWYRQDPGLGLRLIYFSYDVKMKEKGDIPEGYSVSREKKERFSLILESASTNQTSMYLCASSSLDRGRQPQHFGDGTRLSIL.

The chain couples TRBV5-1 to TRBJ2-2; no clear D. The V end was cut by 0 bases, the J end by 1 base, with 10 bases between. Germline values: CDR1 SGHRS, CDR2 YFSETQ. The CDR3 has 16 residues. Here the CDR3 DNA reads TGCGCCAGCAGCTTGGTCCAGGTGATGAACACCGGGGAGCTGTTTTTT. This translates into CASSLVQVMNTGELFF.

At least ten counts were recorded for this clonotype. The chain carries TRBV5-1 and TRBJ2-7; TRBD1 matches 10 bases. The CDR3 spans 15 residues. CDR1 SGHRS and CDR2 YFSETQ come from the germline V gene. The trim removed 3 bases at V and 5 bases at J, leaving 8 bases unmatched. The CDR3 reads CASSSTGTGVNEQYF. In nucleotides, the CDR3 is TGCGCCAGCAGCTCGACCGGGACAGGGGTGAACGAGCAGTACTTC.

This sequence joins TRBV29-1 and TRBJ2-3; tentative D call: TRBD1 (7 bases). The CDR3 consists of 14 residues. V lost 4 bases and J lost 2, with 13 bases in between. Per the germline V gene, CDR1 is SQVTM and CDR2 is ANQGSEA. CDR3 nucleotides: TGCAGCGTTGGCGGGACAGTTGTCACAGATACGCAGTATTTT. Its translation: CSVGGTVVTDTQYF.

This clonotype has a count of ten or more. V usage is TRBV6-6 and J usage is TRBJ2-1; D not resolved. V was clipped by 1 base and J by 8 bases, with 9 bases between them. In germline, CDR1 is MNHNY, CDR2 SVGAGI (reference sequence). The CDR3 extends over 13 amino acids. CDR3 loop: CASSYFFSDEQFF. DNA of the CDR3: TGTGCCAGCAGTTACTTCTTCTCCGATGAGCAGTTCTTC.

This clonotype turned up a few times. The genes are TRBV5-1 and TRBJ2-7; no firm D call. CDR3 length: 17 amino acids. The germline gives CDR1 SGHRS, CDR2 YFSETQ. V lost 1 base and J 2 bases, leaving 19 bases between the germline ends. The CDR3 DNA follows: TGCGCCAGCAGCTTGAGTCAGACGCTCCAGACGGCCTACGAGCAGTACTTC. Translated: CASSLSQTLQTAYEQYF.

Many counts were recorded for this clonotype. The genes are TRBV29-1 and TRBJ2-2; 7 bases align to TRBD1. Trimming removed 8 bases from V and 5 bases from J; junction bases left unmatched: 11. CDR1 and CDR2 from the germline V gene are SQVTM and ANQGSEA. The CDR3 is 14 residues long. CDR3 in amino acids: CSHESTGKTGELFF. The CDR3 DNA reads TGCAGCCACGAATCGACAGGGAAGACCGGGGAGCTGTTTTTT.

This clonotype occurred a few times. The rearrangement uses TRBV12-3 or TRBV12-4 and TRBJ2-2; possible D gene TRBD2, 5 bases. Trimming removed 5 bases from V and 7 bases from J, with 20 bases in between. This CDR3 contains 16 residues. CDR3 sequence (DNA): TGTGCCAGCAGTACCGCGGGTCTCCCTTATAGCGGGGAGCTGTTTTTT. Encoded protein: CASSTAGLPYSGELFF.

This clonotype was seen a handful of times. The CDR3 sequence: CSARSAPYEQYF. The CDR3, as DNA: TGCAGTGCTAGGTCCGCCCCCTACGAGCAGTACTTC. The chain uses TRBV20-1 and TRBJ2-7; D is undetermined. Germline V gene data show CDR1 as DFQATT and CDR2 as SNEGSKA (reference sequence). The CDR3 contains 12 residues. The germline V and J ends were trimmed by 3 bases and 2 bases, with 8 bases remaining between them.

The chain is built from TRBV20-1 and TRBJ2-3, with 13 positions matching TRBD2. V dropped 3 bases and J dropped 1; count of bases not matched to a gene: 10. This CDR3 region has 18 residues. Germline V lookup: CDR1 DFQATT, CDR2 SNEGSKA (reference sequence). The CDR3 protein is CSASLRTSGRVGTDTQYF. CDR3 sequence (DNA): TGCAGTGCTAGTCTCCGGACTAGCGGGAGAGTAGGCACAGATACGCAGTATTTT.

This clonotype was picked up many times. The chain recombines TRBV12-3 or TRBV12-4 with TRBJ1-5, with D unclear. There are 18 residues in the CDR3. V was trimmed by 0 bases and J by 0 bases, leaving 15 bases between them. The CDR3 coding sequence is TGTGCCAGCAGTTTAGCGTGGAGGACGGCCTCTAGCAATCAGCCCCAGCATTTT. Its translation is CASSLAWRTASSNQPQHF.

The chain recombines TRBV10-3 with TRBJ2-3; no reliable D call. The germline CDR1 and CDR2 sequences are ENHRY and SYGVKD. The germline V and J ends were trimmed by 0 bases and 8 bases, with 15 bases remaining between them. This CDR3 is 15 amino acids long. The CDR3 spells CAISESRLSVGTQYF. The CDR3 DNA is TGTGCCATCAGTGAGTCGAGGCTATCTGTAGGTACGCAGTATTTT.

This clonotype was detected ten times or more. The CDR3 region has the DNA TGCAGTGCAGGGGGCAAGATATACAATGAGCAGTTCTTC. This sequence encodes CSAGGKIYNEQFF. The chain is built from TRBV20-1 and TRBJ2-1, with 7 bases identical to TRBD1. Germline CDR1 DFQATT, CDR2 SNEGSKA (reference sequence). The CDR3 is 13 residues long. The V and J ends lost 6 bases and 4 bases, in that order; junction bases with no gene match: 6.

The chain is built from TRBV15 and TRBJ2-2, with D possibly TRBD1 on 5 matching bases. The CDR3 contains 13 residues. The V end was cut by 3 bases, the J end by 3 bases, with 5 bases between. The germline V gene encodes CDR1 LNHNV and CDR2 YYDKDF (reference sequence). CDR3 sequence: CATSRGHTGELFF. Written as DNA, the CDR3 is TGTGCCACCAGCAGGGGGCACACCGGGGAGCTGTTTTTT. Using reference TRBV15 and TRBJ2-2 for the parts outside the CDR3, the full variable domain is DAMVIQNPRYQVTQFGKPVTLSCSQTLNHNVMYWYQQKSSQAPKLLFHYYDKDFNNEADTPDNFQSRRPNTSFCFLDIRSPGLGDTAMYLCATSRGHTGELFFGEGSRLTVL.

The rearrangement links TRBV12-3 or TRBV12-4 to TRBJ2-1; 8 bases are a match to TRBD2. Germline trimming cut 6 bases from V and 0 bases from J; bases unmatched to any gene: 4. The CDR3 runs 15 residues. As DNA, the CDR3 is TGTGCCAGCAGCGAGCGGGGGAGCTCCTACAATGAGCAGTTCTTC. Its translation: CASSERGSSYNEQFF.

V is TRBV3-1 and J is TRBJ2-1; D possibly matches TRBD1 or TRBD2 (6 bases each). Trimming removed 1 base at V and 0 bases at J, with 13 bases between. The CDR3 is 17 amino acids. Germline V gene data show CDR1 as LGHDT and CDR2 as YNNKEL (reference sequence). CDR3 sequence: CASSQGYGGRSYNEQFF. In DNA form, the CDR3 reads TGTGCCAGCAGCCAAGGATACGGGGGCCGCTCCTACAATGAGCAGTTCTTC.

This rearrangement joins TRBV28 to TRBJ1-2; no reliable D call. The germline V gene encodes CDR1 MDHEN and CDR2 SYDVKM. V was pared by 6 bases and J by 0 bases, with 11 bases between. This CDR3 contains 14 residues. In DNA form, the CDR3 reads TGTGCCAGCAGCTTCTACTCTCCTAACTATGGCTACACCTTC. The encoded protein is CASSFYSPNYGYTF.

The genes are TRBV5-1 and TRBJ1-2, with D possibly TRBD1 on 5 matching bases. Trimming took off 0 bases at V and 3 bases at J, with 12 bases between the two ends. Per the germline V gene, CDR1 is SGHRS and CDR2 is YFSETQ. The CDR3 is 15 residues long. The CDR3 DNA reads as TGCGCCAGCAGCTTGGAGGGGAGCTCATACTATGGCTACACCTTC. Its translation: CASSLEGSSYYGYTF.

The gene calls are TRBV5-1 and TRBJ1-1; TRBD1 matches at 7 bases. Germline CDR1 and CDR2: SGHRS and YFSETQ. Unmatched junction bases numbered 4, after V lost 1 base and J lost 4 bases. The CDR3 spans 14 residues. The CDR3 spells CASSLRGRPTEAFF. The CDR3 DNA sequence: TGCGCCAGCAGCTTGAGGGGGCGGCCCACTGAAGCTTTCTTT.

This clonotype was detected ten times or more. The chain links TRBV20-1 to TRBJ2-4; D remains unclear. The germline CDR1 and CDR2 sequences are DFQATT and SNEGSKA (reference sequence). The germline V and J ends were trimmed by 2 bases and 0 bases, with 11 bases remaining between them. This CDR3 is built from 15 residues. CDR3 DNA sequence: TGCAGTGCTAGACCGGGTCTCGTAGCCAAAAACATTCAGTACTTC. This gives the protein CSARPGLVAKNIQYF.

The rearrangement joins TRBV4-1 to TRBJ2-7, with D tentatively TRBD1 (6 bases). V lost 4 bases, J lost 1 base, and 14 bases lay in between. CDR1 and CDR2 from the germline V gene are MGHRA and YSYEKL. The CDR3 consists of 15 residues. The CDR3 DNA is TGCGCCAGCAGCCGGGATGACAGGCCTTCCTACGAGCAGTACTTC. This gives the protein CASSRDDRPSYEQYF.

Only a few counts were recorded for this clonotype. The genes are TRBV20-1 and TRBJ2-1, with 12 nucleotides matching TRBD2. Germline V gene sequence: CDR1 DFQATT, CDR2 SNEGSKA (reference sequence). The junction had 11 bases not matched to a gene; V was cut back by 5 bases and J by 0 bases. The CDR3 is made up of 18 amino acids. The CDR3 reads CSAVRLAGDSISYNEQFF. The CDR3 nucleotides are TGCAGTGCTGTCCGACTAGCGGGAGATTCTATCTCCTACAATGAGCAGTTCTTC.

The CDR3 reads CASRGGSYEQYF. CDR3 in DNA: TGTGCGAGCCGGGGTGGATCCTACGAGCAGTACTTC. The genes are TRBV28 and TRBJ2-7; D possibly corresponds to TRBD2 (5 bases). Germline lookup yields CDR1 MDHEN and CDR2 SYDVKM. There are 12 residues in the CDR3.

Notes on this clonotype: One base away lies a much larger clone, so this may be a sequencing read error. The V gene is TRBV5-1, the J gene TRBJ2-3; 14 nucleotides line up with TRBD2. The CDR3 has 17 residues. The V gene's germline CDR1 is SGHRS and CDR2 YFSETQ. Trimming removed 2 bases from V and 5 bases from J; junction bases left unmatched: 7. The CDR3 DNA sequence: TGCGCCAGCAGCTTCGGACTAGCGGGAGGAGGTCAAGATACGCAGTATTTT. This encodes CASSFGLAGGGQDTQYF.

The chain uses TRBV7-7 and TRBJ1-1, with D hard to call. The V gene's germline CDR1 is SSHAT and CDR2 FNYEAQ (reference sequence). This CDR3 comprises 13 residues. The V gene lost 5 bases and the J gene lost 4 bases, with 11 bases spanning the gap. CDR3 bases: TGTGCCAGCAGCCTCGATGAGGGCACTGAAGCTTTCTTT. This gives the protein CASSLDEGTEAFF.